Reported below is one T cell receptor (beta chain). The sample holds other DNA sequences that translate to the same CDR3. These data belong to a study of shared clonotypes between healthy human individuals. The protocol was immunoSEQ multiplex PCR, while the TCRdb copy is restricted to in-frame clones and leaves out a portion. The profile covers hundreds of thousands of clones, with more than 70% appearing a single time and about 2% taken by the ten largest. Germline-derived CDR1 and CDR2 are MDHEN and SYDVKM. The CDR3 runs to 13 residues. The V gene end was trimmed by 4 bases and the J gene end by 4 bases; junction bases not matched to a gene: 2.

The J gene is TRBJ2-7, the V gene TRBV28; 9 nucleotides agree with TRBD1. The sequenced sample consisted of memory CD4+ T cells sorted from blood. The sample's subset: CD45RA-negative fraction. This receptor was identified in a woman aged 25-40 years in good health. CDR3 bases: TGTGCCAGCAGTTCGGGACAGGGTTACGAGCAGTACTTC. This codes for CASSSGQGYEQYF.